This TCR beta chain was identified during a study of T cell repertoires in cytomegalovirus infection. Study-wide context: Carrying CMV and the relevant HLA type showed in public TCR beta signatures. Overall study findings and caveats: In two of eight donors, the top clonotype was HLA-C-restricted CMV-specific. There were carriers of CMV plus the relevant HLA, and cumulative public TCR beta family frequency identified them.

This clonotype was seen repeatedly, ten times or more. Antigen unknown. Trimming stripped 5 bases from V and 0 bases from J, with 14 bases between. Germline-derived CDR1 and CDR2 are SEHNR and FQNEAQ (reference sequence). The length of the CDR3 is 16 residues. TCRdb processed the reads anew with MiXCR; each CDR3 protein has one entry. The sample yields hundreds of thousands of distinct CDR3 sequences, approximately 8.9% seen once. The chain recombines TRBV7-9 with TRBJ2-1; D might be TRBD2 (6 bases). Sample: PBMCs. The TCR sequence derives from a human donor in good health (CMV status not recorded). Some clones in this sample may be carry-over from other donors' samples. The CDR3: CASSPNSGASYNEQFF. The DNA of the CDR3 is TGTGCCAGCAGCCCGAATAGCGGAGCCTCCTACAATGAGCAGTTCTTC. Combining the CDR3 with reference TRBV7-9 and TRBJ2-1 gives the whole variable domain DTGVSQNPRHKITKRGQNVTFRCDPISEHNRLYWYRQTLGQGPEFLTYFQNEAQLEKSRLLSDRFSAERPKGSFSTLEIQRTEQGDSAMYLCASSPNSGASYNEQFFGPGTRLTVL.